These T cell receptor beta chains were read from a single sample in a study of T-cell memory formation after mild COVID-19. TCRdb re-called the 5' RACE reads through MiXCR, storing one row per CDR3 protein. Found here are approximately 65,000 distinct CDR3 sequences, about a tenth of them singletons; the top ten hold about 1%. The sequencing sample was made of PBMCs or a T cell subset sorted from them (not recorded which). The receptor set was obtained from a man younger than 30 who had mild COVID-19 (a few samples of this study predate the infection). Cell type and time point are not known. CDR3s include the opening cysteine and the closing phenylalanine or tryptophan. The D gene is left open where the match is weak. A clone size is listed for some rows: how often the clone was seen (once, few, many), or a class if it is expanded.

clone size	J gene	D gene	V gene	CDR3 protein	CDR3 DNA
few	TRBJ1-5	NA	TRBV7-9	CASSREPHSNQPQHF	TGTGCCAGCAGCCGAGAGCCCCATAGCAATCAGCCCCAGCATTTT
NA	TRBJ2-2	NA	TRBV4-2	CASSFIGQPDTGELFF	TGTGCCAGCAGCTTTATCGGCCAGCCCGACACCGGGGAGCTGTTTTTT
NA	TRBJ2-3	NA	TRBV4-2	CASSQEDYPRDTQYF	TGTGCCAGCAGCCAAGAAGACTATCCGCGGGATACGCAGTATTTT
few	TRBJ2-1	NA	TRBV5-1	CASSLGLTSVYEQFF	TGCGCCAGCAGCTTAGGACTAACGTCGGTTTATGAGCAGTTCTTC
NA	TRBJ2-1	NA	TRBV7-9	CASSFEQGGNEQFF	TGTGCCAGCAGCTTCGAACAGGGTGGCAATGAGCAGTTCTTC
few	TRBJ1-1	TRBD1	TRBV3-1	CASMPGQGRNTEAFF	TGTGCCAGCATGCCGGGACAGGGTAGGAACACTGAAGCTTTCTTT
few	TRBJ1-2	TRBD1	TRBV20-1	CSAKRQGADGYTF	TGCAGTGCTAAGAGGCAGGGGGCAGATGGCTACACCTTC
NA	TRBJ2-1	TRBD2	TRBV5-1	CASSLVTSGGAGNNEQFF	TGCGCCAGCAGCTTGGTGACTAGCGGGGGTGCCGGTAATAATGAGCAGTTCTTC
few	TRBJ2-2	NA	TRBV4-3	CASSQEVLGNTGELFF	TGCGCCAGCAGCCAAGAGGTTTTGGGGAACACCGGGGAGCTGTTTTTT
few	TRBJ2-5	NA	TRBV5-1	CASSLGSLSGLETQYF	TGCGCCAGCAGCTTGGGTTCCCTGTCAGGGCTGGAGACCCAGTACTTC
NA	TRBJ1-4	NA	TRBV18	CASDRGQGGEKLFF	TGTGCCAGCGACCGCGGGCAGGGCGGCGAAAAACTGTTTTTT
NA	TRBJ1-2	NA	TRBV20-1	CSARDEAAYGYTF	TGCAGTGCTAGAGATGAAGCAGCCTATGGCTACACCTTC
few	TRBJ2-1	TRBD1	TRBV5-5	CASSPQGSNEQFF	TGTGCCAGCAGCCCACAGGGGTCGAATGAGCAGTTCTTC
few	TRBJ2-7	NA	TRBV28	CASHPSGGGGYEQYF	TGTGCCAGCCATCCCTCCGGGGGCGGGGGATACGAGCAGTACTTC
NA	TRBJ2-3	NA	TRBV11-1	CASSFDRLGTDTQYF	TGTGCCAGCAGCTTTGACAGGTTGGGCACAGATACGCAGTATTTT
many	TRBJ1-2	NA	TRBV4-1	CASSQVFPLFGNIGAGYTF	TGCGCCAGCAGCCAAGTCTTCCCTTTGTTCGGGAATATCGGTGCGGGCTACACCTTC
NA	TRBJ1-2	NA	TRBV5-1	CASSPDRYGYTF	TGCGCCAGCAGCCCTGACAGATATGGCTACACCTTC
NA	TRBJ2-3	NA	TRBV7-3	CASSPLQGGTDTQYF	TGTGCCAGCAGCCCCTTGCAAGGGGGCACAGATACGCAGTATTTT
few	TRBJ2-2	TRBD1	TRBV29-1	CSVEDRVGTGELFF	TGCAGCGTTGAGGACAGGGTTGGGACCGGGGAGCTGTTTTTT